The 8 T cell receptor beta chains presented below share a single source sample, sequenced in a study of long-term antiretroviral therapy in people with HIV. Runs used v3.0 of the immunoSEQ assay and were done at survey level. The method was immunoSEQ multiplex PCR; TCRdb's version includes in-frame clones alone and lacks a portion of them. The sample has 20,000 to 30,000 clones, roughly 78% seen once. The sample was unsorted PBMCs, taken 1.2 years after starting antiretroviral therapy. The source is a woman between 40 and 50 years old with HIV.

The chain combines TRBV5-1 with TRBJ1-1; D unresolved. With 4 bases removed from V and 1 base from J, the gap between germline ends came to 8 bases. CDR1 is SGHRS, CDR2 YFSETQ, per germline. The CDR3 covers 13 residues. Here the CDR3 DNA reads TGCGCCAGCAGCCCCTCCCCGAACACTGAAGCTTTCTTT. The encoded protein is CASSPSPNTEAFF.

This chain links TRBV30 with TRBJ2-5, with a possible D match to TRBD1 (5 bases). Trimming stripped 1 base from V and 1 base from J, with 7 bases between. This CDR3 contains 13 residues. From germline, CDR1 is GTSNPN and CDR2 SVGIG (reference sequence). The CDR3, as DNA: TGTGCCTGGAGTGGACAGACCCAAGAGACCCAGTACTTC. Translating gives CAWSGQTQETQYF.

The rearrangement joins TRBV2 to TRBJ2-4; D possibly matches TRBD1 or TRBD2 (5 bases each). CDR1 and CDR2 from the germline V gene are SNHLY and FYNNEI. V was cut by 10 bases and J by 8 bases, with 24 bases left in between. This CDR3 has 15 residues. The CDR3 DNA reads TGTGCCATCCGAGGGGTAGGGATTTTGCGTTACATTCAGTACTTC. This sequence encodes CAIRGVGILRYIQYF.

The chain is built from TRBV19 and TRBJ1-2; D remains ambiguous. The germline V gene has CDR1 LNHDA and CDR2 SQIVND (reference sequence). This CDR3 region has 14 residues. Trimming cost V 1 base and J 3 bases, with 9 bases left between them. DNA for the CDR3: TGTGCCAGTAGTATAGGAGACACCTACTATGGCTACACCTTC. Residues: CASSIGDTYYGYTF.

This sequence joins TRBV19 and TRBJ2-2; TRBD1 aligns across 8 bases. The CDR3 loop spans 15 amino acids. The germline V gene has CDR1 LNHDA and CDR2 SQIVND (reference sequence). The ends lost 5 bases at V and 4 bases at J; junction bases unmatched: 6. The CDR3 nucleotides are TGTGCCAGTAGTGGAAGGACAGGGATCACCGGGGAGCTGTTTTTT. This translates into CASSGRTGITGELFF. The full variable domain, its missing parts supplied by reference TRBV19 and TRBJ2-2, is DGGITQSPKYLFRKEGQNVTLSCEQNLNHDAMYWYRQDPGQGLRLIYYSQIVNDFQKGDIAEGYSVSREKKESFPLTVTSAQKNPTAFYLCASSGRTGITGELFFGEGSRLTVL.

The rearrangement links TRBV5-6 to TRBJ2-7; 7 nucleotides line up with TRBD2. The CDR3 loop spans 15 amino acids. The V gene's germline CDR1 is SGHDT and CDR2 YYEEEE. V lost 0 bases to trimming and J lost 2 bases; unmatched junction nucleotides: 5. Here the CDR3 DNA reads TGTGCCAGCAGCTTGGCGGGACTACTAACCTACGAGCAGTACTTC. This gives the protein CASSLAGLLTYEQYF.

CDR3 residues: CASRSSSNSGNTIYF. CDR3 bases: TGTGCCAGTAGATCCTCCTCAAACTCTGGAAACACCATATATTTT. The chain employs TRBV19 and TRBJ1-3; no definite D call. CDR3 length: 15 amino acids. V was trimmed by 6 bases and J by 0 bases, leaving 12 bases between them. Germline V gene data show CDR1 as LNHDA and CDR2 as SQIVND (reference sequence).

The chain combines TRBV10-3 with TRBJ1-1; 9 nucleotides line up with TRBD1. This CDR3 region has 14 residues. The ends lost 6 bases at V and 6 bases at J; junction bases unmatched: 8. The germline V gene encodes CDR1 ENHRY and CDR2 SYGVKD. CDR3 sequence (DNA): TGTGCCATCAGCCCACAGGGGGCTTTGGCTGAAGCTTTCTTT. This codes for CAISPQGALAEAFF.